This is a list of T cell receptor beta chains from one sample in a study of T cell repertoires in cytomegalovirus infection. No antigen is known for these receptors. One entry per CDR3 protein, called by TCRdb with MiXCR from the reads. The sample contains about 830,000 distinct CDR3 sequences, 30% to 35% of which appear only once. The specimen comprised cultured CD8+ T cells from PBMCs, sampled from culture after CMV antigen stimulation. The receptors here all came from a human donor in good health (CMV status not recorded). Some clones in this sample may be carry-over from other donors' samples. Both conserved end residues are part of each CDR3. A D gene is named only where the DNA matches it firmly. Clone size, where shown, is once, few, many, or a class for clones that have expanded.

J gene: TRBJ2-3; clone size: many; V gene: TRBV7-9; D gene: TRBD2; CDR3 protein: CASSGSGGATDTQYF; CDR3 DNA: TGTGCCAGCAGCGGTAGCGGGGGGGCAACAGATACGCAGTATTTT
J gene: TRBJ2-1; clone size: few; V gene: TRBV19; D gene: .; CDR3 protein: CASSPPTGQLYNEQFF; CDR3 DNA: TGTGCCAGTAGTCCTCCGACAGGACAGCTCTACAATGAGCAGTTCTTC
J gene: TRBJ2-3; clone size: few; V gene: TRBV2; D gene: .; CDR3 protein: CASSEWDADSTDTQYF; CDR3 DNA: TGTGCCAGCAGTGAATGGGACGCAGATAGCACAGATACGCAGTATTTT
J gene: TRBJ2-7; clone size: .; V gene: TRBV2; D gene: .; CDR3 protein: CASRASNYEQNF; CDR3 DNA: TGTGCCAGCAGGGCCTCAAACTACGAGCAGAACTTC
J gene: TRBJ1-1; clone size: few; V gene: TRBV19; D gene: TRBD1; CDR3 protein: CASSSQHRGLNTEAFF; CDR3 DNA: TGTGCCAGTAGTTCCCAACACAGGGGGCTAAACACTGAAGCTTTCTTT
J gene: TRBJ2-3; clone size: many; V gene: TRBV7-6; D gene: .; CDR3 protein: CASSPTPDTQYF; CDR3 DNA: TGTGCCAGCAGCCCCACTCCAGATACGCAGTATTTT
J gene: TRBJ1-3; clone size: .; V gene: TRBV6-6; D gene: .; CDR3 protein: CASSYPPGQGFGNTIYF; CDR3 DNA: TGTGCCAGCAGTTACCCCCCGGGTCAGGGGTTTGGAAACACCATATATTTT
J gene: TRBJ2-2; clone size: .; V gene: TRBV4-1; D gene: .; CDR3 protein: CASSLLGGGWSGELFF; CDR3 DNA: TGCGCCAGCAGCCTTTTGGGCGGAGGATGGTCCGGGGAGCTGTTTTTT
J gene: TRBJ2-2; clone size: .; V gene: TRBV29-1; D gene: TRBD1; CDR3 protein: CSVPASTGANTGELFF; CDR3 DNA: TGCAGCGTTCCTGCGTCGACAGGGGCGAACACCGGGGAGCTGTTTTTT
J gene: TRBJ2-3; clone size: few; V gene: TRBV7-2; D gene: TRBD2; CDR3 protein: CASTSSGGAGDTQYF; CDR3 DNA: TGTGCCAGCACCAGTAGCGGGGGGGCCGGAGATACGCAGTATTTT
J gene: TRBJ1-1; clone size: .; V gene: TRBV6-2/TRBV6-3; D gene: TRBD1; CDR3 protein: CASSYLWDRAFEAFF; CDR3 DNA: TGTGCCAGCAGTTACTTATGGGACAGGGCGTTTGAAGCTTTCTTT
J gene: TRBJ2-6; clone size: .; V gene: TRBV4-3; D gene: TRBD1; CDR3 protein: CASSQATTGFNGANVLTF; CDR3 DNA: TGCGCCAGCAGCCAAGCTACGACAGGGTTCAATGGGGCCAACGTCCTGACTTTC
J gene: TRBJ2-1; clone size: .; V gene: TRBV7-3; D gene: .; CDR3 protein: CASSLNAGSHGAYNEQFF; CDR3 DNA: TGTGCCAGCAGCTTAAATGCTGGGTCCCACGGGGCCTACAATGAGCAGTTCTTC
J gene: TRBJ1-1; clone size: few; V gene: TRBV19; D gene: TRBD1; CDR3 protein: CASRGNRGYRDTEAFF; CDR3 DNA: TGTGCCAGTAGGGGGAACAGGGGATATAGGGACACTGAAGCTTTCTTT
J gene: TRBJ2-5; clone size: .; V gene: TRBV6-6; D gene: .; CDR3 protein: CASSYSLSAQYF; CDR3 DNA: TGTGCCAGCAGTTACTCGCTATCGGCCCAGTACTTC
J gene: TRBJ2-4; clone size: few; V gene: TRBV7-8; D gene: .; CDR3 protein: CASSPSLAPKNIQYF; CDR3 DNA: TGTGCCAGCAGCCCCTCACTAGCTCCCAAAAACATTCAGTACTTC
J gene: TRBJ1-6; clone size: .; V gene: TRBV28; D gene: .; CDR3 protein: CASTPEGDNSPLHF; CDR3 DNA: TGTGCCAGCACCCCGGAGGGGGATAATTCACCCCTCCACTTT
J gene: TRBJ2-7; clone size: .; V gene: TRBV7-2; D gene: TRBD2; CDR3 protein: CASSLAGGPEQYF; CDR3 DNA: TGTGCCAGCAGCCTAGCGGGGGGGCCCGAGCAGTACTTC
J gene: TRBJ2-3; clone size: .; V gene: TRBV28; D gene: .; CDR3 protein: CASSFNRVSTDTQYF; CDR3 DNA: TGTGCCAGCAGTTTTAACAGGGTTAGCACAGATACGCAGTATTTT
J gene: TRBJ2-5; clone size: few; V gene: TRBV7-4; D gene: .; CDR3 protein: CASSLVVGPSGETQYF; CDR3 DNA: TGTGCCAGCAGCTTAGTCGTGGGCCCATCGGGGGAGACCCAGTACTTC
J gene: TRBJ1-1; clone size: few; V gene: TRBV27; D gene: .; CDR3 protein: CASSWAANTEAFF; CDR3 DNA: TGTGCCAGCAGTTGGGCAGCGAACACTGAAGCTTTCTTT
J gene: TRBJ1-1; clone size: many; V gene: TRBV7-8; D gene: .; CDR3 protein: CASSLPIGRLRDTEAFF; CDR3 DNA: TGTGCCAGCAGCTTACCTATTGGACGCCTCAGAGACACTGAAGCTTTCTTT
J gene: TRBJ2-5; clone size: few; V gene: TRBV7-6; D gene: TRBD2; CDR3 protein: CASSPEYLGGETQYF; CDR3 DNA: TGTGCCAGCAGCCCCGAGTACCTGGGGGGGGAGACCCAGTACTTC
J gene: TRBJ2-3; clone size: many; V gene: TRBV7-2; D gene: TRBD2; CDR3 protein: CASSHGLAGGRTDTQYF; CDR3 DNA: TGTGCCAGCAGCCACGGACTAGCGGGGGGCCGCACAGATACGCAGTATTTT
J gene: TRBJ2-1; clone size: .; V gene: TRBV6-5; D gene: .; CDR3 protein: CASSFTWGGSYNEQFF; CDR3 DNA: TGTGCCAGCAGTTTTACCTGGGGTGGGAGCTACAATGAGCAGTTCTTC
J gene: TRBJ1-2; clone size: .; V gene: TRBV7-3; D gene: TRBD1; CDR3 protein: CASSLGQGYRTEGYTF; CDR3 DNA: TGTGCCAGCAGCTTGGGACAGGGGTATCGTACCGAAGGCTACACCTTC
J gene: TRBJ2-7; clone size: .; V gene: TRBV10-2; D gene: .; CDR3 protein: CASSSPLTYEQYF; CDR3 DNA: TGCGCCAGCAGTTCCCCTTTGACCTACGAGCAGTACTTC
J gene: TRBJ1-3; clone size: .; V gene: TRBV27; D gene: .; CDR3 protein: CASSLDRNTIYF; CDR3 DNA: TGTGCCAGCAGTTTAGACAGAAACACCATATATTTT
J gene: TRBJ1-2; clone size: .; V gene: TRBV9; D gene: .; CDR3 protein: CASSVEAATFYGYTF; CDR3 DNA: TGTGCCAGCAGCGTAGAGGCCGCAACTTTTTATGGCTACACCTTC
J gene: TRBJ2-1; clone size: .; V gene: TRBV25-1; D gene: .; CDR3 protein: CASSVGTPFVFF; CDR3 DNA: TGTGCCAGCAGTGTCGGGACGCCGTTCGTGTTCTTC
J gene: TRBJ2-1; clone size: few; V gene: TRBV6-2/TRBV6-3; D gene: .; CDR3 protein: CAISAGTYNEQFF; CDR3 DNA: TGTGCCATTTCTGCGGGGACCTACAATGAGCAGTTCTTC
J gene: TRBJ1-4; clone size: .; V gene: TRBV27; D gene: .; CDR3 protein: CASSPLPMVDEKLFF; CDR3 DNA: TGTGCCAGCAGCCCCTTACCTATGGTCGATGAAAAACTGTTTTTT
J gene: TRBJ2-5; clone size: few; V gene: TRBV7-9; D gene: TRBD2; CDR3 protein: CASSLLGTSGPQETQYF; CDR3 DNA: TGTGCCAGCAGCCTCCTCGGGACTAGCGGACCCCAAGAGACCCAGTACTTC
J gene: TRBJ2-3; clone size: .; V gene: TRBV9; D gene: TRBD2; CDR3 protein: CASSPKGGLPDTQYF; CDR3 DNA: TGTGCCAGCAGCCCTAAGGGAGGGTTGCCAGATACGCAGTATTTT
J gene: TRBJ2-4; clone size: few; V gene: TRBV12-3/TRBV12-4; D gene: TRBD2; CDR3 protein: CASTLGGGSVAKNIQYF; CDR3 DNA: TGTGCCAGCACCTTGGGGGGGGGGAGTGTTGCCAAAAACATTCAGTACTTC
J gene: TRBJ1-1; clone size: .; V gene: TRBV5-6; D gene: TRBD1; CDR3 protein: CASSLQGVGAFF; CDR3 DNA: TGTGCCAGCAGCTTACAGGGGGTGGGCGCTTTCTTT
J gene: TRBJ2-2; clone size: few; V gene: TRBV12-5; D gene: TRBD1; CDR3 protein: CASGPQGAGELFF; CDR3 DNA: TGTGCTAGTGGTCCTCAGGGGGCCGGGGAGCTGTTTTTT
J gene: TRBJ1-3; clone size: .; V gene: TRBV5-8; D gene: TRBD1; CDR3 protein: CARGYGTGEVGLSGNTIYF; CDR3 DNA: TGTGCCAGGGGCTACGGGACAGGGGAGGTCGGCCTCTCTGGAAACACCATATATTTT
J gene: TRBJ2-3; clone size: .; V gene: TRBV5-1; D gene: TRBD2; CDR3 protein: CASSLAVASGADTQYF; CDR3 DNA: TGCGCCAGCAGCTTGGCCGTGGCTAGCGGGGCTGATACGCAGTATTTT
J gene: TRBJ1-6; clone size: many; V gene: TRBV7-2; D gene: .; CDR3 protein: CASSLAGEFSPLHF; CDR3 DNA: TGTGCCAGCAGCTTAGCAGGGGAATTTTCACCCCTCCACTTT
J gene: TRBJ1-5; clone size: .; V gene: TRBV6-9; D gene: .; CDR3 protein: CASKGKGSNQPQHF; CDR3 DNA: TGTGCCAGCAAGGGGAAGGGGAGCAATCAGCCCCAGCATTTT
J gene: TRBJ1-1; clone size: many; V gene: TRBV7-2; D gene: .; CDR3 protein: CASSLGTQLGGTEAFF; CDR3 DNA: TGTGCCAGCAGCTTAGGGACACAACTAGGAGGAACTGAAGCTTTCTTT
J gene: TRBJ2-3; clone size: .; V gene: TRBV27; D gene: .; CDR3 protein: CASSLSRRGRDTQYF; CDR3 DNA: TGTGCCAGCAGTTTATCACGGCGGGGGCGAGATACGCAGTATTTT
J gene: TRBJ2-2; clone size: few; V gene: TRBV5-1; D gene: TRBD1; CDR3 protein: CASSWMDPTGGAGLTGELFF; CDR3 DNA: TGCGCCAGCAGCTGGATGGACCCTACAGGGGGCGCAGGGTTGACCGGGGAGCTGTTTTTT
J gene: TRBJ2-2; clone size: few; V gene: TRBV27; D gene: .; CDR3 protein: CASTGGIGSGELFF; CDR3 DNA: TGTGCCTCCACCGGTGGGATCGGGTCCGGGGAGCTGTTTTTT
J gene: TRBJ2-5; clone size: many; V gene: TRBV7-9; D gene: .; CDR3 protein: CASSLEGSQETQYF; CDR3 DNA: TGTGCCAGCAGCTTAGAAGGATCTCAAGAGACCCAGTACTTC
J gene: TRBJ1-1; clone size: many; V gene: TRBV7-2; D gene: .; CDR3 protein: CASSLKGRGRVTEAFF; CDR3 DNA: TGTGCCAGCAGCTTAAAGGGGCGGGGGCGAGTCACTGAAGCTTTCTTT
J gene: TRBJ2-3; clone size: few; V gene: TRBV7-9; D gene: .; CDR3 protein: CASSLRVAGTDTQYF; CDR3 DNA: TGTGCCAGCAGCTTAAGGGTAGCGGGCACAGATACGCAGTATTTT
J gene: TRBJ2-2; clone size: many; V gene: TRBV7-2; D gene: .; CDR3 protein: CASSLGGDEFYPNTGELFF; CDR3 DNA: TGTGCCAGCAGCTTAGGGGGCGATGAGTTTTACCCGAACACCGGGGAGCTGTTTTTT
J gene: TRBJ2-7; clone size: few; V gene: TRBV7-9; D gene: .; CDR3 protein: CASSLIGISYEQYF; CDR3 DNA: TGTGCCAGCAGCTTAATAGGCATCTCCTACGAGCAGTACTTC
J gene: TRBJ2-4; clone size: .; V gene: TRBV4-1; D gene: .; CDR3 protein: CASSQNRDRKNIQYF; CDR3 DNA: TGTGCCAGCAGCCAAAACCGGGACCGAAAAAACATTCAGTACTTC
J gene: TRBJ1-2; clone size: many; V gene: TRBV11-1; D gene: .; CDR3 protein: CASSAGTEERYGYTF; CDR3 DNA: TGTGCCAGCAGCGCAGGGACGGAGGAGCGGTATGGCTACACCTTC
J gene: TRBJ2-5; clone size: .; V gene: TRBV20-1; D gene: TRBD2; CDR3 protein: CSASRTSGGASEETQYF; CDR3 DNA: TGCAGTGCTAGTAGGACTAGCGGGGGGGCAAGCGAAGAGACCCAGTACTTC
J gene: TRBJ2-5; clone size: .; V gene: TRBV6-5; D gene: .; CDR3 protein: CASSYTGGWETQYF; CDR3 DNA: TGTGCCAGCAGTTACACGGGGGGCTGGGAGACCCAGTACTTC
J gene: TRBJ1-6; clone size: .; V gene: TRBV20-1; D gene: TRBD1; CDR3 protein: CSAGTGKVRINSPLHF; CDR3 DNA: TGCAGCGCCGGGACAGGGAAAGTAAGAATCAATTCACCCCTCCACTTT